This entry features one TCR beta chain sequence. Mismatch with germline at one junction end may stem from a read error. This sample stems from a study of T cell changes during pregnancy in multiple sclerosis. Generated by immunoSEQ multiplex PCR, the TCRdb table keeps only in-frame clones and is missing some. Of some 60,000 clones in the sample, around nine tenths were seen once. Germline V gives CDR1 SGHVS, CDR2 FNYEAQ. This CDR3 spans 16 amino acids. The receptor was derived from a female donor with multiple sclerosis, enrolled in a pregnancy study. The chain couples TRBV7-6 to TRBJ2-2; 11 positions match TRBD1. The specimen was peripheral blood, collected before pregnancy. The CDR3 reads CASSLAGTGGTGELFF. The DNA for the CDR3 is TGTGCCAGCAGTTTAGCCGGGACAGGGGGGACCGGGGAGCTGTTTTTT.